This TCR beta chain was sequenced in a study of T-cell memory formation after mild COVID-19. Study details: The study found TCR clusters largely donor specific.

The study's findings and limits: Within pre-infection memory, some responding clones were found, suggesting cross-reactive memory joined. CD4/CD8 balance held among clones contracting day 15 to 85, and later expanders leaned CD4+. Most CD4+ clones that shrank were in CM and EM, while CD8+ ones turned up in EMRA.

In the case of this clonotype: As yet, its antigen is unknown.

TCRdb independently ran MiXCR on the 5' RACE reads; one entry per CDR3 protein. The table lists fewer than 75,000 distinct CDR3 sequences, 9% to 15% of them singletons, with approximately 26% in the top ten. V gave up 4 bases and J gave up 15 bases, with 25 bases separating them. The germline V gene encodes CDR1 SGHTA and CDR2 FQGNSA. The CDR3 runs 15 residues. This chain connects TRBV7-2 to TRBJ2-1, with TRBD1 as a possible D gene (7 bases). What was sequenced was PBMCs or a T cell subset sorted from them (not recorded which). This clonotype was sampled from a man between 18 and 29 years old who had mild COVID-19 (a few samples of this study predate the infection). Cell type and time point are not known. CDR3 sequence reads: CASSSSHAGQPVLFF. The CDR3 DNA is TGTGCCAGCAGCTCATCACATGCGGGACAGCCGGTCCTGTTCTTC.